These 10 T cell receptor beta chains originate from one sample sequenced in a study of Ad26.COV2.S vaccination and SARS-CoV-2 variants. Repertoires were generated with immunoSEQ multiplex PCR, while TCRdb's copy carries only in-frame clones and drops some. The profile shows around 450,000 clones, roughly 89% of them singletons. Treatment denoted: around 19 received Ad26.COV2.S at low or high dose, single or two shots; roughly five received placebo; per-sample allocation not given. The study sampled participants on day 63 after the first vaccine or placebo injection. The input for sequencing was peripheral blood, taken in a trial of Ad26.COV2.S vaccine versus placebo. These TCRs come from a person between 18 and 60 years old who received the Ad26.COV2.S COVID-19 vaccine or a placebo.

For the CDR3, the DNA is TGCAGCGTTGACGGGAACGGAAATGAGCAGTTCTTC. Translating gives CSVDGNGNEQFF. The rearrangement uses TRBV29-1 and TRBJ2-1; maybe TRBD2 (5 bases). Germline-derived CDR1 and CDR2 are SQVTM and ANQGSEA. V dropped 3 bases and J dropped 7 bases, with 10 bases sitting between them. The CDR3 runs 12 residues.

The CDR3 sequence: CASSPSWGWGSYNEQFF. The DNA of the CDR3 is TGTGCCAGCAGTCCATCATGGGGGTGGGGGAGCTACAATGAGCAGTTCTTC. This chain connects TRBV14 to TRBJ2-1; perhaps D is TRBD1 or TRBD2 (5 bases each). This CDR3 spans 17 amino acids. Deletions cut 6 bases from V and 3 bases from J, with 21 bases between. From germline, CDR1 is SGHDN and CDR2 FVKESK.

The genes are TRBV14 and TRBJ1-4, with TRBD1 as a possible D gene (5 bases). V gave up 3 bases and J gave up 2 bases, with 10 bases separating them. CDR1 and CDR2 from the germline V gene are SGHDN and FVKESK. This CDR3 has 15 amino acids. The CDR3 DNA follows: TGTGCCAGCAGCCAGCCGACAGCTACTAATGAAAAACTGTTTTTT. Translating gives CASSQPTATNEKLFF.

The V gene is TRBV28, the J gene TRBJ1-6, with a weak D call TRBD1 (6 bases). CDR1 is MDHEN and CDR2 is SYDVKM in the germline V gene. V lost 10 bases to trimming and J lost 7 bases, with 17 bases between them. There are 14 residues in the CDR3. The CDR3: CATTGTLENSPLHF. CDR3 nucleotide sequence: TGTGCCACCACAGGGACTTTGGAAAATTCACCCCTCCACTTT.

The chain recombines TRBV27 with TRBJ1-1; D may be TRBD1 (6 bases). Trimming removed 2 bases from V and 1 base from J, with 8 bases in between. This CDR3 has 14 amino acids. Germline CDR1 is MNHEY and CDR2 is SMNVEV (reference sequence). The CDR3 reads CASSLNRANTEAFF. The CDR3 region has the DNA TGTGCCAGCAGTTTAAACAGGGCGAACACTGAAGCTTTCTTT.

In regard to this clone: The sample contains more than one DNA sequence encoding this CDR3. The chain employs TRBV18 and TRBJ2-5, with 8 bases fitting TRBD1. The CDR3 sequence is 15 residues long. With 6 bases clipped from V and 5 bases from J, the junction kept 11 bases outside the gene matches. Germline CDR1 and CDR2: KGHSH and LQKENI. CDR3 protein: CASSPPGGRSETQYF. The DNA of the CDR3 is TGTGCCAGCTCGCCGCCAGGGGGCAGATCTGAGACCCAGTACTTC.

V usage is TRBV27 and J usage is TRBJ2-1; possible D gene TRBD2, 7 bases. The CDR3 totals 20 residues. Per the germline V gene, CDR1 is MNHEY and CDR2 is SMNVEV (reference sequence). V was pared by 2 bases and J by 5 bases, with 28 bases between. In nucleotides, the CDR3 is TGTGCCAGCAGTTTAAGGCTCGGCGGTTATTTGGCGGGGGCGAACAATGAGCAGTTCTTC. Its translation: CASSLRLGGYLAGANNEQFF.

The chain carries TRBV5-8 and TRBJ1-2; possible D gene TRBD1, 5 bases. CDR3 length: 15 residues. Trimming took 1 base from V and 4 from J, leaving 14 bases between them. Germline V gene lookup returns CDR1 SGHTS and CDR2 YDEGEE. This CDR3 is CASSLLGTGLYGYTF. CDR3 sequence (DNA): TGTGCCAGCAGCTTGTTAGGTACAGGACTCTATGGCTACACCTTC.

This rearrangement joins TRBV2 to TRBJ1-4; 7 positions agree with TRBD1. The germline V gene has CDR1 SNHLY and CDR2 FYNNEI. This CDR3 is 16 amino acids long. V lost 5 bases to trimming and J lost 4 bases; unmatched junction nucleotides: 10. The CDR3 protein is CASSFKGTVVNEKLFF. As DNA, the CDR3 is TGTGCCAGCAGTTTTAAAGGGACAGTCGTTAATGAAAAACTGTTTTTT.

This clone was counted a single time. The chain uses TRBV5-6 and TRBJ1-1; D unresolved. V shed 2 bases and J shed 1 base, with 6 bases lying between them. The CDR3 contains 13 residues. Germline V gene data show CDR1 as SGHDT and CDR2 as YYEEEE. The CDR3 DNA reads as TGTGCCAGCAGCTTCGGGAGGAACACTGAAGCTTTCTTT. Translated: CASSFGRNTEAFF. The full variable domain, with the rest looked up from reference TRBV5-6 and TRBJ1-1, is DAGVTQSPTHLIKTRGQQVTLRCSPKSGHDTVSWYQQALGQGPQFIFQYYEEEERQRGNFPDRFSGHQFPNYSSELNVNALLLGDSALYLCASSFGRNTEAFFGQGTRLTVV.